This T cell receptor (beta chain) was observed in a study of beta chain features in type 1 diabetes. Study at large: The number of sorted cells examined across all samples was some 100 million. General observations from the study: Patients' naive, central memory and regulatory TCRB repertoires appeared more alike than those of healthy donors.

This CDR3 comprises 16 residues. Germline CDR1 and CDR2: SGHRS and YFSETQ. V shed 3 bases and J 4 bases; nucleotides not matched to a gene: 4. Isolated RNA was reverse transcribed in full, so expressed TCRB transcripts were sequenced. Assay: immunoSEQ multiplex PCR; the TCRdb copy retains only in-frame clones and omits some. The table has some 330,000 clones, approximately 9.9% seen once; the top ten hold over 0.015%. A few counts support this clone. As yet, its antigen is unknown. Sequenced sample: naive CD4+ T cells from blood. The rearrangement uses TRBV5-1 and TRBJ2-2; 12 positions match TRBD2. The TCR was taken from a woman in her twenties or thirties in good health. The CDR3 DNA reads TGCGCCAGCAGCTCGACTAGCGGGAGCGGCACCGGGGAGCTGTTTTTT. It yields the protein CASSSTSGSGTGELFF. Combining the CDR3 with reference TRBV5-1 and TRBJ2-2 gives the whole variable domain KAGVTQTPRYLIKTRGQQVTLSCSPISGHRSVSWYQQTPGQGLQFLFEYFSETQRNKGNFPGRFSGRQFSNSRSEMNVSTLELGDSALYLCASSSTSGSGTGELFFGEGSRLTVL.